The clone carrying this TCR beta chain was recorded many times. Its target is unknown. The data belong to a study of T cells in Graves' hyperthyroidism and ophthalmopathy. Study-wide context: Peripheral blood was taken when the disease was first diagnosed, before any treatment began.

The cohort's ophthalmopathy patients, a group with duration under 3 months, had a Clinical Activity Score of at least 3 and a NOSPECS grade of at least 4. Reasons for excluding patients were uncontrolled infection, other autoimmune disease, pregnancy or lactation. Germline V gene data show CDR1 as SNHLY and CDR2 as FYNNEI. V lost 4 bases and J lost 0; bases outside the gene matches: 9. The CDR3 is 16 residues long. Researchers amplified the TCR beta CDR3 regions from RNA transcripts. Initially, a first-round RT-PCR of the TCR CDR3 employed the HTBI primer set. TCRdb ran MiXCR on the multiplex PCR reads and lists one entry per CDR3 protein. The table records about 500,000 distinct CDR3 sequences, 15% to 20% of them present only once. Findings and caveats of the study: The model's output predicted ophthalmopathy at a median of roughly 6.9 months prior to onset.

Source material: blood. This TCR derives from a woman aged 25-40 years with Graves' ophthalmopathy. The chain recombines TRBV2 with TRBJ2-7, with 7 bases identical to TRBD1. CDR3 DNA sequence: TGTGCCAGCAGTGGGGGTACCGGGACAGTCTCCTACGAGCAGTACTTC. Encoded protein: CASSGGTGTVSYEQYF. Full variable domain (remainder filled in from reference TRBV2 and TRBJ2-7): EPEVTQTPSHQVTQMGQEVILRCVPISNHLYFYWYRQILGQKVEFLVSFYNNEISEKSEIFDDQFSVERPDGSNFTLKIRSTKLEDSAMYFCASSGGTGTVSYEQYFGPGTRLTVT.